Reported below is one T cell receptor beta chain. Its antigen is undetermined. This CDR3 comprises 15 residues. Trimming shortened V by 4 bases and J by 1 base, and 12 bases separated the two germline ends. This specimen belongs to a study of blood T cells in healthy people across ages. Each sample gave at least 7 million isolated PBMCs. A second about 7 to 11 cycle PCR used barcoded and J-beta primers. Every molecule of cDNA carried a tag from a template-switch adaptor with 12 random nucleotides. One entry per CDR3 protein results from TCRdb running MiXCR on the 5' RACE reads. The data show approximately 690,000 distinct CDR3 sequences, 40% to 50% seen once. Whole-study findings and limits: TCR beta diversity, measured per million T cells, fell in a roughly linear way with age. Versus aged donors, long-lived donors had higher diversity and more naive CD4+ cells.

The source of this sequence is an elderly man in good health. The sequenced sample was blood. V is TRBV12-3 or TRBV12-4 and J is TRBJ2-3; D gene unclear. The CDR3 coding sequence is TGTGCCAGCAGTTCCTTGATAGTCCGCACAGATACGCAGTATTTT. Amino acids: CASSSLIVRTDTQYF.